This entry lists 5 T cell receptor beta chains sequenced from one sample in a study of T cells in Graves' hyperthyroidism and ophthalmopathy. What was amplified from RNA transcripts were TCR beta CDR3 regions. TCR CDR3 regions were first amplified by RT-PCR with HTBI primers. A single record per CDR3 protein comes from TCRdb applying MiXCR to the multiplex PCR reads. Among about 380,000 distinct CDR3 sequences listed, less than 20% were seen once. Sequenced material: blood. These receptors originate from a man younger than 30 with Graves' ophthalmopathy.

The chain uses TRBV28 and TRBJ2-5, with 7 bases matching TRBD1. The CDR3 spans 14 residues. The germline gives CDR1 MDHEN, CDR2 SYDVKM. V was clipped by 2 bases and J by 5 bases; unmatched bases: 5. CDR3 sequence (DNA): TGTGCCAGCAGTTTAGACAGGGTGGCGGAGACCCAGTACTTC. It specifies CASSLDRVAETQYF.

DNA for the CDR3: TGCGCCAGCAGCCAAGTCACAGGGAGGCTGTCGGCCGGGGAGCTGTTTTTT. Its translation is CASSQVTGRLSAGELFF. The chain joins TRBV4-1 to TRBJ2-2, with D perhaps matching TRBD1 or TRBD2 (6 bases each). From germline, CDR1 is MGHRA and CDR2 YSYEKL. The CDR3 runs to 17 residues. With 1 base removed from V and 6 bases from J, the gap between germline ends came to 18 bases.

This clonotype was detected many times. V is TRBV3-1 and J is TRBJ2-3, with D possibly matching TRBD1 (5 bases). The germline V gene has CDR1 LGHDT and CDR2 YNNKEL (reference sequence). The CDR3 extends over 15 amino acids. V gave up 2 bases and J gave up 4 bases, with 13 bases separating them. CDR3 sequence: CASSQSLGVPDTQYF. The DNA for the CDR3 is TGTGCCAGCAGCCAATCTTTAGGGGTTCCAGATACGCAGTATTTT.

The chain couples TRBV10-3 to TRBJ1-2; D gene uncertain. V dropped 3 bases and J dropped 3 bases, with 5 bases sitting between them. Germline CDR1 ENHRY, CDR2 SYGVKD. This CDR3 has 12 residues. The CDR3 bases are TGTGCCATCAGTGATAGTGACTATGGCTACACCTTC. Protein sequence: CAISDSDYGYTF.

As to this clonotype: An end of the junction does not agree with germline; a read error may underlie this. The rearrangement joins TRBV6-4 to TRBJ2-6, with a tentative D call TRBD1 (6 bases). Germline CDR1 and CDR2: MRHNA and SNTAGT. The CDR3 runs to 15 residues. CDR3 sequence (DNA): TGTGCCACCAGTGGAACAGGGCCGGGGGCCAACGTCCTGACTTTC. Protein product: CATSGTGPGANVLTF.